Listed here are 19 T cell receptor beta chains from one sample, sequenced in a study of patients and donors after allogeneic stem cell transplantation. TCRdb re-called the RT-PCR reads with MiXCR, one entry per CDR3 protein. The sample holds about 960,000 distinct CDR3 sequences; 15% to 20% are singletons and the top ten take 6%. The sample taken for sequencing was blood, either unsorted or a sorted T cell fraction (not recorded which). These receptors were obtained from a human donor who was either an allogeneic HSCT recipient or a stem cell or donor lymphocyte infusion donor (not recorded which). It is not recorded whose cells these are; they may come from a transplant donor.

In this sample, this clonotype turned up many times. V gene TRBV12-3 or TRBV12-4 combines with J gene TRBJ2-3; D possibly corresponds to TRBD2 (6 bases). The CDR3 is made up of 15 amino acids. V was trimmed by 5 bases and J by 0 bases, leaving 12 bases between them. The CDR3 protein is CASSQGLPSTDTQYF. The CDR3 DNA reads TGTGCCAGCAGTCAGGGACTTCCTAGCACAGATACGCAGTATTTT.

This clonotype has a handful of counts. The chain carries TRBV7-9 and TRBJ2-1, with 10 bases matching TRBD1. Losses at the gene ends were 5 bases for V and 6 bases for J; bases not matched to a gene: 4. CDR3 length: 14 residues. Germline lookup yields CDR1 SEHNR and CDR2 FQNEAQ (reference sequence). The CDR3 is CASSPRTGGNEQFF. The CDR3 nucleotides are TGTGCCAGCAGCCCGCGGACAGGGGGCAATGAGCAGTTCTTC.

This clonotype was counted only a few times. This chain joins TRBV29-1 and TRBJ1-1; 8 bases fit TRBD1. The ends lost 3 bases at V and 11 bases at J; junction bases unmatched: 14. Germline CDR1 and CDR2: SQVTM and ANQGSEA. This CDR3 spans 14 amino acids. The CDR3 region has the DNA TGCAGCGTTGATCAGGGGGCAGGGGGCGGCGGGGCTTTCTTT. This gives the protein CSVDQGAGGGGAFF. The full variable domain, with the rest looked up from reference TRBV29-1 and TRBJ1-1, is SAVISQKPSRDICQRGTSLTIQCQVDSQVTMMFWYRQQPGQSLTLIATANQGSEATYESGFVIDKFPISRPNLTFSTLTVSNMSPEDSSIYLCSVDQGAGGGGAFFGQGTRLTVV.

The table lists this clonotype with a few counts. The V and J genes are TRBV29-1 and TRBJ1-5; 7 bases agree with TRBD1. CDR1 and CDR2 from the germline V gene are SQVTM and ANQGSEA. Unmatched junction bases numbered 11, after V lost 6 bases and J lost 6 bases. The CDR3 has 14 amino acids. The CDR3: CSVRTGEGRQPQHF. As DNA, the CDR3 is TGCAGCGTCCGAACAGGGGAGGGACGTCAGCCCCAGCATTTT.

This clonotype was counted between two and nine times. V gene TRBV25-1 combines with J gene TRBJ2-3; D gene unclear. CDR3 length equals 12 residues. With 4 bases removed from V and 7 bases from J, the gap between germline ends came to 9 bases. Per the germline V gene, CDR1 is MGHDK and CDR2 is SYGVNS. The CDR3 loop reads CASSGTPYTQYF. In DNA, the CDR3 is TGTGCCAGCAGTGGCACCCCATATACGCAGTATTTT. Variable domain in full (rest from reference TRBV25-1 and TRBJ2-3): EADIYQTPRYLVIGTGKKITLECSQTMGHDKMYWYQQDPGMELHLIHYSYGVNSTEKGDLSSESTVSRIRTEHFPLTLESARPSHTSQYLCASSGTPYTQYFGPGTRLTVL.

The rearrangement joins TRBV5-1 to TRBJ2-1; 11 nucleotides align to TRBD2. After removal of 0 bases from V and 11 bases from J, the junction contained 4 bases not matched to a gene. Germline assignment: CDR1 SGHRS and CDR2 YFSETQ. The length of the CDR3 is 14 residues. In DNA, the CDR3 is TGCGCCAGCAGCTTGGCCGCTAGCGGGGGGCAGCAGTTCTTC. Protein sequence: CASSLAASGGQQFF.

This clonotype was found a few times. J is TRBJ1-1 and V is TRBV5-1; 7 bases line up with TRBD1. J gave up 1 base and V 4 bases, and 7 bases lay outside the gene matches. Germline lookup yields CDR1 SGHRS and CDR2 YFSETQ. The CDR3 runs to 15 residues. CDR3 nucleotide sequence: TGCGCCAGCAGCACTGGACAGGCGACGAACACTGAAGCTTTCTTT. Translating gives CASSTGQATNTEAFF.

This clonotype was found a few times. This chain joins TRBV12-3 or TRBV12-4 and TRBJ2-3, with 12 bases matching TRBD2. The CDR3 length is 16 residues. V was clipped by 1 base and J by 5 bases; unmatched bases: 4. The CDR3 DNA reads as TGTGCCAGCAGTTTAGGAGAGGGACTAGCGGGAGATACGCAGTATTTT. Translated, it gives CASSLGEGLAGDTQYF.

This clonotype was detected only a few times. CDR3 coding DNA: TGCGCCAGCAGCTTAATACCCGGGACAGGATATGAGCAGTTCTTC. Protein: CASSLIPGTGYEQFF. This chain joins TRBV5-1 and TRBJ2-1; TRBD1 agrees at 8 bases. Losses at the gene ends were 2 bases for V and 8 bases for J; bases not matched to a gene: 9. Germline V lookup: CDR1 SGHRS, CDR2 YFSETQ. This CDR3 contains 15 residues.

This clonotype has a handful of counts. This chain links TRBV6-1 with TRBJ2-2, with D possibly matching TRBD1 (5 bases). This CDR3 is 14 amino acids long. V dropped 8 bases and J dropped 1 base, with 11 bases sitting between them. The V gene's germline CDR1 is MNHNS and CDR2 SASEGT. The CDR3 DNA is TGTGCCAGCCCAACAGGCTTGAACACCGGGGAGCTGTTTTTT. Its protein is CASPTGLNTGELFF.

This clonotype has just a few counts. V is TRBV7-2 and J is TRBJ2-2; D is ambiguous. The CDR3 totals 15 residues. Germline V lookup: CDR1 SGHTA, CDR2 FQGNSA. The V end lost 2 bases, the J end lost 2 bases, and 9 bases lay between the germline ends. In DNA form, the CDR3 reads TGTGCCAGCAGCTTAAATACAGCCAACACCGGGGAGCTGTTTTTT. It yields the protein CASSLNTANTGELFF.

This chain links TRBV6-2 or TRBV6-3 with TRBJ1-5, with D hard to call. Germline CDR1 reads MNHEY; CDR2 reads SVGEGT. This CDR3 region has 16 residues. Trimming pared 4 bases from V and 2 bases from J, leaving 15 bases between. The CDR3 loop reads CASSSPTPAGNQPQHF. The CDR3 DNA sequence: TGTGCCAGCAGTTCCCCGACACCGGCGGGCAATCAGCCCCAGCATTTT.

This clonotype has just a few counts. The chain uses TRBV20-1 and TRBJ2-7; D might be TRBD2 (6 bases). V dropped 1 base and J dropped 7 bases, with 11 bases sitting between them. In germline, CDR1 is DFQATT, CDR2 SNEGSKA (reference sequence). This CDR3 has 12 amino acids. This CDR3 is CSARARAGEQYF. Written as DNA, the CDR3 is TGCAGTGCTAGAGCCAGGGCGGGAGAGCAGTACTTC.

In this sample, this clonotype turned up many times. This chain's CDR3 is CASSPSGGEPYNEQFF. DNA of the CDR3: TGCGCCAGCAGCCCCTCAGGGGGGGAACCATACAATGAGCAGTTCTTC. The rearrangement links TRBV5-1 to TRBJ2-1, with D possibly called TRBD1 or TRBD2 (7 bases each). The germline V gene has CDR1 SGHRS and CDR2 YFSETQ. V lost 4 bases, J lost 4 bases, and 18 bases lay in between. The CDR3 has 16 residues.

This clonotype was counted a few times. CDR3 protein: CASSLKLAVWGEAFF. CDR3 sequence (DNA): TGTGCCAGCAGTTTAAAATTAGCGGTTTGGGGTGAAGCTTTCTTT. This chain connects TRBV27 to TRBJ1-1; D not certain. CDR3 size: 15 residues. The ends were cut back, 2 bases at V and 7 bases at J, with 17 bases in the middle. CDR1 MNHEY and CDR2 SMNVEV come from the germline V gene (reference sequence).

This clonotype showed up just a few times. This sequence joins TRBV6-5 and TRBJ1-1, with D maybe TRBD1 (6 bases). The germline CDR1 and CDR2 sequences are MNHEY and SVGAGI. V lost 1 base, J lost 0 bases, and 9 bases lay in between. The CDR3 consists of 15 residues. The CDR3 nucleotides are TGTGCCAGCAGTTACTTTACAGGGTTGAACACTGAAGCTTTCTTT. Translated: CASSYFTGLNTEAFF.

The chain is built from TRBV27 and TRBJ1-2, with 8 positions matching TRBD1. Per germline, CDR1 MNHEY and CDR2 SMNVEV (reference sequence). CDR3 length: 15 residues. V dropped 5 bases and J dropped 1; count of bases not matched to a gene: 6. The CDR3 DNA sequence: TGTGCCAGCAGTCCAACAGGGGGTTTTAACTATGGCTACACCTTC. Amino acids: CASSPTGGFNYGYTF.

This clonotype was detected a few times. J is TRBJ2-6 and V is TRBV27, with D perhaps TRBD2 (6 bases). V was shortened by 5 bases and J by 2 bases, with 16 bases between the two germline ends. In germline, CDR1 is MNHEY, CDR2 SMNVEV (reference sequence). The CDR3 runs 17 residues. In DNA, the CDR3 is TGTGCCAGCAGTCAAGGGTGGGGAGGCCCTGGGGCCAACGTCCTGACTTTC. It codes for CASSQGWGGPGANVLTF.

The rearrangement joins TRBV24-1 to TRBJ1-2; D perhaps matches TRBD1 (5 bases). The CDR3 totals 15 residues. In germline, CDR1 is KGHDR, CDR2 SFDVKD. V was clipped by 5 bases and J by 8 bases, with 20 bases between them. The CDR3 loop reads CATSALNGERGGYTF. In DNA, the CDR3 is TGTGCCACCAGTGCCCTTAATGGGGAGAGGGGCGGCTACACCTTC.